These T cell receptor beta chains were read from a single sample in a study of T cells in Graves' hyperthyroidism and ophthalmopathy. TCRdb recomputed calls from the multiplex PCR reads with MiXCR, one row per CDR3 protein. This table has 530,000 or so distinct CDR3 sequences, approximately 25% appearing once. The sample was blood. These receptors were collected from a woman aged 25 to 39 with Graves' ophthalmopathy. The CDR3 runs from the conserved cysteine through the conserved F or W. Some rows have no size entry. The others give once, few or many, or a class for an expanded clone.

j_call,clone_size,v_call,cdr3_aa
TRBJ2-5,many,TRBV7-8,CASSLDRGETQYF
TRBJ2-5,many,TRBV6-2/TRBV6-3,CASNLLAGGETQYF
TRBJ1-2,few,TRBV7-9,CASRSTGDPYGYTF
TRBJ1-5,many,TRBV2,CASSGQGMIQPQHF
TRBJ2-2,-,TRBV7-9,CASSPPDRPTGELFF
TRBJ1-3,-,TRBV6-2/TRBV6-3,CASSYSAYYSGNTIYF
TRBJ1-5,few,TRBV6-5,CASSYREGRQPQHF
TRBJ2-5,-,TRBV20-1,CSARIWGTSGRGVETQYF
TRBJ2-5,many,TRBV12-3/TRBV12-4,CASSWGTGDTETQYF
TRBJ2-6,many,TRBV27,CASSFGPTGANVLTF
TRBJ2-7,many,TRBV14,CASSHWTGTEQYF
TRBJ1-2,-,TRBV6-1,CASSNPSSQGGYTF
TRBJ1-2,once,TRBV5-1,CASQEGNGMRGYTF
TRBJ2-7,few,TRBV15,CATSRDGFDGTYEQYF
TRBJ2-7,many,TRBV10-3,CAISGALSYEQYF
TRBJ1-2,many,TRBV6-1,CASRKTGEYYGYTF
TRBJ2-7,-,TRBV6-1,CASSDIGGGSSYEQYF
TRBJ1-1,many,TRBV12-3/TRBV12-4,CASSTRGLQNRAFF
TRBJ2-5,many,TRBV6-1,CASTSGQLQETQYF
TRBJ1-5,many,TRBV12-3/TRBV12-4,CASSLREGGNQPQHF